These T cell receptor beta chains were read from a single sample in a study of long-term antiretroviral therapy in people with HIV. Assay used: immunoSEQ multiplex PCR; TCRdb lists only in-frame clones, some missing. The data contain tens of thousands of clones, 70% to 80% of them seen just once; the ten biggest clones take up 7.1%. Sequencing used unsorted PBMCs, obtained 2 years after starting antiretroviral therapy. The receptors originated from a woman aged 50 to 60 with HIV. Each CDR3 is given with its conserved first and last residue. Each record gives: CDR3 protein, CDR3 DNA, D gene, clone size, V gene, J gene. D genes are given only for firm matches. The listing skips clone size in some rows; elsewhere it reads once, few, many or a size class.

CDR3 protein: CASGKTSGRGETQYF
CDR3 DNA: TGCGCCAGCGGCAAAACTAGCGGGCGGGGAGAGACCCAGTACTTC
D gene: TRBD2
clone size: NA
V gene: TRBV5-1
J gene: TRBJ2-5

CDR3 protein: CASSVGQQEAFF
CDR3 DNA: TGTGCCAGTAGTGTTGGACAGCAGGAAGCTTTCTTT
D gene: NA
clone size: once
V gene: TRBV19
J gene: TRBJ1-1

CDR3 protein: CASSQDSGGRDTGELFF
CDR3 DNA: TGTGCCAGCAGCCAAGATTCCGGGGGCCGGGACACCGGGGAGCTGTTTTTT
D gene: NA
clone size: NA
V gene: TRBV4-2
J gene: TRBJ2-2

CDR3 protein: CASARRGGRTDTQYF
CDR3 DNA: TGCGCCAGCGCTAGGCGGGGGGGCCGCACAGATACGCAGTATTTT
D gene: TRBD2
clone size: NA
V gene: TRBV10-1
J gene: TRBJ2-3

CDR3 protein: CASSVLGLAVTDTQYF
CDR3 DNA: TGTGCCAGCAGCGTCTTAGGGCTAGCGGTCACAGATACGCAGTATTTT
D gene: TRBD2
clone size: NA
V gene: TRBV9
J gene: TRBJ2-3

CDR3 protein: CASSGGQGGDEQFF
CDR3 DNA: TGTGCCAGCAGCGGGGGACAGGGAGGAGATGAGCAGTTCTTC
D gene: TRBD1
clone size: few
V gene: TRBV5-5
J gene: TRBJ2-1

CDR3 protein: CASSQDRRYGYTF
CDR3 DNA: TGTGCCAGCAGTCAGGACAGGCGCTATGGCTACACCTTC
D gene: TRBD1
clone size: NA
V gene: TRBV6-6
J gene: TRBJ1-2

CDR3 protein: CASLRDTMYEQYF
CDR3 DNA: TGTGCCAGCCTTCGGGACACGATGTACGAGCAGTACTTC
D gene: NA
clone size: few
V gene: TRBV6-1
J gene: TRBJ2-7

CDR3 protein: CASSEAGLLF
CDR3 DNA: TGTGCCAGCAGTGAAGCAGGGCTCTTATTC
D gene: NA
clone size: NA
V gene: TRBV6-6
J gene: TRBJ1-2

CDR3 protein: CASSELGGQLLNYGYTF
CDR3 DNA: TGTGCCAGCAGTGAATTGGGGGGGCAACTGCTTAACTATGGCTACACCTTC
D gene: NA
clone size: NA
V gene: TRBV25-1
J gene: TRBJ1-2

CDR3 protein: CASGLARPLSGPNTGELFF
CDR3 DNA: TGTGCTAGTGGTTTGGCCCGCCCCCTTAGCGGGCCGAACACCGGGGAGCTGTTTTTT
D gene: TRBD2
clone size: NA
V gene: TRBV12-5
J gene: TRBJ2-2

CDR3 protein: CASSLELASTGELFF
CDR3 DNA: TGTGCCAGCAGCTTAGAACTAGCAAGCACCGGGGAGCTGTTTTTT
D gene: NA
clone size: NA
V gene: TRBV11-3
J gene: TRBJ2-2

CDR3 protein: CASIDGSTNQPQHF
CDR3 DNA: TGTGCCAGCATTGATGGTAGCACAAATCAGCCCCAGCATTTT
D gene: NA
clone size: NA
V gene: TRBV28
J gene: TRBJ1-5

CDR3 protein: CASKQREPTDTQYF
CDR3 DNA: TGTGCCAGTAAGCAACGGGAGCCCACAGATACGCAGTATTTT
D gene: NA
clone size: NA
V gene: TRBV19
J gene: TRBJ2-3

CDR3 protein: CASSPPTGRARSYGYTF
CDR3 DNA: TGTGCCAGCAGCCCCCCGACAGGCCGGGCCCGCTCCTATGGCTACACCTTC
D gene: NA
clone size: once
V gene: TRBV7-9
J gene: TRBJ1-2

CDR3 protein: CAWSDGAWGNTIYF
CDR3 DNA: TGTGCCTGGAGTGACGGGGCCTGGGGAAACACCATATATTTT
D gene: NA
clone size: NA
V gene: TRBV30
J gene: TRBJ1-3

CDR3 protein: CASSMPRVTNEKLFF
CDR3 DNA: TGTGCCAGCAGCATGCCTAGGGTAACTAATGAAAAACTGTTTTTT
D gene: NA
clone size: NA
V gene: TRBV11-2
J gene: TRBJ1-4

CDR3 protein: CAWKEASETQYF
CDR3 DNA: TGTGCCTGGAAAGAGGCCTCAGAGACCCAGTACTTC
D gene: NA
clone size: NA
V gene: TRBV30
J gene: TRBJ2-5

CDR3 protein: CASSFVMGPQETQYF
CDR3 DNA: TGTGCCAGCAGCTTCGTAATGGGTCCCCAAGAGACCCAGTACTTC
D gene: NA
clone size: NA
V gene: TRBV5-8
J gene: TRBJ2-5

CDR3 protein: CASSSSEAPQGQPQHF
CDR3 DNA: TGTGCCAGCAGTAGTTCAGAAGCCCCACAGGGGCAGCCCCAGCATTTT
D gene: TRBD1
clone size: NA
V gene: TRBV5-6
J gene: TRBJ1-5

CDR3 protein: CASGPTSGATDTQYF
CDR3 DNA: TGTGCTAGTGGTCCGACTAGCGGGGCAACAGATACGCAGTATTTT
D gene: TRBD2
clone size: few
V gene: TRBV12-5
J gene: TRBJ2-3

CDR3 protein: CASSLRGTELGDYGYTF
CDR3 DNA: TGTGCCAGCAGCTTAAGGGGGACAGAACTGGGGGACTATGGCTACACCTTC
D gene: TRBD1
clone size: NA
V gene: TRBV7-9
J gene: TRBJ1-2

CDR3 protein: CSGLVAGRPETQYF
CDR3 DNA: TGCAGCGGACTGGTAGCGGGGAGACCGGAGACCCAGTACTTC
D gene: TRBD2
clone size: NA
V gene: TRBV29-1
J gene: TRBJ2-5

CDR3 protein: CAWSGARRGNEQFF
CDR3 DNA: TGTGCCTGGAGCGGTGCAAGGAGGGGCAATGAGCAGTTCTTC
D gene: NA
clone size: NA
V gene: TRBV30
J gene: TRBJ2-1

CDR3 protein: CASSSDTGRSSYEQYF
CDR3 DNA: TGTGCCAGCAGCTCGGACACCGGTAGGTCCTCCTACGAGCAGTACTTC
D gene: NA
clone size: NA
V gene: TRBV7-9
J gene: TRBJ2-7

CDR3 protein: CASSGTGGAHGYTF
CDR3 DNA: TGTGCCAGCAGCGGGACAGGGGGCGCCCATGGCTACACCTTC
D gene: TRBD1
clone size: few
V gene: TRBV6-6
J gene: TRBJ1-2

CDR3 protein: CATGKTGSGTEAFF
CDR3 DNA: TGTGCCACGGGTAAGACGGGAAGTGGGACTGAAGCTTTCTTT
D gene: NA
clone size: NA
V gene: TRBV6-5
J gene: TRBJ1-1

CDR3 protein: CASSLGQNSGNTIYF
CDR3 DNA: TGTGCCAGCAGCTTGGGGCAGAACTCTGGAAACACCATATATTTT
D gene: NA
clone size: NA
V gene: TRBV5-5
J gene: TRBJ1-3

CDR3 protein: CAISELGDYGYTF
CDR3 DNA: TGTGCCATCAGTGAATTGGGGGACTATGGCTACACCTTC
D gene: NA
clone size: NA
V gene: TRBV10-3
J gene: TRBJ1-2

CDR3 protein: CASSLDGGQTGVLYNEQFF
CDR3 DNA: TGTGCCAGCAGCTTAGACGGGGGGCAAACCGGAGTACTATACAATGAGCAGTTCTTC
D gene: NA
clone size: NA
V gene: TRBV11-2
J gene: TRBJ2-1

CDR3 protein: CATSRVTVGEKLFF
CDR3 DNA: TGTGCCACCAGCAGAGTCACAGTTGGGGAAAAACTGTTTTTT
D gene: NA
clone size: NA
V gene: TRBV15
J gene: TRBJ1-4

CDR3 protein: CASSPAAGGGTDTQYF
CDR3 DNA: TGTGCCAGCAGCCCTGCCGCGGGGGGAGGCACAGATACGCAGTATTTT
D gene: TRBD2
clone size: NA
V gene: TRBV27
J gene: TRBJ2-3

CDR3 protein: CASRDYRTVIHNEQFF
CDR3 DNA: TGTGCCAGCAGGGATTATCGGACAGTTATCCACAATGAGCAGTTCTTC
D gene: NA
clone size: NA
V gene: TRBV5-8
J gene: TRBJ2-1

CDR3 protein: CASSYSNTGIIAFF
CDR3 DNA: TGTGCCAGCAGTTACTCGAACACAGGGATTATAGCTTTCTTT
D gene: NA
clone size: NA
V gene: TRBV6-5
J gene: TRBJ1-1

CDR3 protein: CASSLVSINTGELFF
CDR3 DNA: TGCGCCAGCAGCTTGGTTTCTATTAACACCGGGGAGCTGTTTTTT
D gene: NA
clone size: NA
V gene: TRBV5-1
J gene: TRBJ2-2

CDR3 protein: CASRTGTAGNTIYF
CDR3 DNA: TGCGCCAGCCGTACTGGGACAGCCGGAAACACCATATATTTT
D gene: TRBD1
clone size: NA
V gene: TRBV5-1
J gene: TRBJ1-3

CDR3 protein: CASSYSGQGGELFF
CDR3 DNA: TGTGCCAGCAGTTACTCGGGACAGGGCGGGGAGCTGTTTTTT
D gene: TRBD1
clone size: NA
V gene: TRBV6-6
J gene: TRBJ2-2

CDR3 protein: CASSPAGSTDTQYF
CDR3 DNA: TGTGCCAGCTCACCGGCGGGGAGCACAGATACGCAGTATTTT
D gene: NA
clone size: NA
V gene: TRBV18
J gene: TRBJ2-3

CDR3 protein: CASSRDLNTGELFF
CDR3 DNA: TGTGCCAGCTCTAGGGACTTGAACACCGGGGAGCTGTTTTTT
D gene: NA
clone size: NA
V gene: TRBV18
J gene: TRBJ2-2

CDR3 protein: CAIKAGRDRTYEQYF
CDR3 DNA: TGTGCCATCAAGGCCGGCCGGGACAGAACCTACGAGCAGTACTTC
D gene: TRBD1
clone size: once
V gene: TRBV10-3
J gene: TRBJ2-7

CDR3 protein: CATRLDANYGYTF
CDR3 DNA: TGTGCCACCAGATTGGACGCTAACTATGGCTACACCTTC
D gene: NA
clone size: NA
V gene: TRBV6-5
J gene: TRBJ1-2

CDR3 protein: CASSPTTQGMNTEAFF
CDR3 DNA: TGTGCCAGCAGTCCAACTACACAAGGGATGAACACTGAAGCTTTCTTT
D gene: NA
clone size: NA
V gene: TRBV27
J gene: TRBJ1-1

CDR3 protein: CASSIMGIGQPQHF
CDR3 DNA: TGTGCCAGCAGTATAATGGGAATCGGTCAGCCCCAGCATTTT
D gene: NA
clone size: NA
V gene: TRBV2
J gene: TRBJ1-5

CDR3 protein: CASSVDPGGPTGELFF
CDR3 DNA: TGTGCCAGCAGCGTAGATCCGGGGGGGCCGACCGGGGAGCTGTTTTTT
D gene: TRBD2
clone size: NA
V gene: TRBV9
J gene: TRBJ2-2

CDR3 protein: CASSQRLAGDRTDTQYF
CDR3 DNA: TGCGCCAGCAGCCAACGACTAGCGGGGGACCGCACAGATACGCAGTATTTT
D gene: TRBD2
clone size: NA
V gene: TRBV4-1
J gene: TRBJ2-3

CDR3 protein: CASSLDHRGAFF
CDR3 DNA: TGTGCCAGCAGCTTAGATCACAGAGGGGCTTTCTTT
D gene: NA
clone size: few
V gene: TRBV11-2
J gene: TRBJ1-1

CDR3 protein: CASSLVGNTQYF
CDR3 DNA: TGCGCCAGCAGCTTGGTTGGGAATACGCAGTATTTT
D gene: NA
clone size: NA
V gene: TRBV5-1
J gene: TRBJ2-3

CDR3 protein: CASSDQAGANGELFF
CDR3 DNA: TGCGCCAGCAGTGATCAAGCGGGGGCGAACGGGGAGCTGTTTTTT
D gene: TRBD2
clone size: NA
V gene: TRBV10-2
J gene: TRBJ2-2

CDR3 protein: CAWTAPDAEAFF
CDR3 DNA: TGTGCCTGGACCGCTCCGGACGCTGAAGCTTTCTTT
D gene: NA
clone size: NA
V gene: TRBV30
J gene: TRBJ1-1

CDR3 protein: CASTQSPVVTGGEIAGELFF
CDR3 DNA: TGTGCCAGTACACAATCGCCGGTCGTGACAGGGGGTGAGATAGCCGGGGAGCTGTTTTTT
D gene: TRBD1
clone size: few
V gene: TRBV19
J gene: TRBJ2-2

CDR3 protein: CARSTKDQHQNTGELFF
CDR3 DNA: TGTGCCAGAAGCACCAAGGACCAACACCAGAACACCGGGGAGCTGTTTTTT
D gene: NA
clone size: NA
V gene: TRBV5-3
J gene: TRBJ2-2

CDR3 protein: CASRDSYTEAFF
CDR3 DNA: TGTGCCAGCAGGGACAGTTACACTGAAGCTTTCTTT
D gene: NA
clone size: NA
V gene: TRBV2
J gene: TRBJ1-1

CDR3 protein: CASSERTGMRSEAFF
CDR3 DNA: TGTGCCAGCAGTGAAAGGACAGGGATGAGGTCTGAAGCTTTCTTT
D gene: TRBD1
clone size: NA
V gene: TRBV2
J gene: TRBJ1-1

CDR3 protein: CAWSGTFDSGANVLTF
CDR3 DNA: TGTGCCTGGAGTGGTACATTCGACTCTGGGGCCAACGTCCTGACTTTC
D gene: NA
clone size: NA
V gene: TRBV30
J gene: TRBJ2-6

CDR3 protein: CASSANTEAFF
CDR3 DNA: TGTGCCAGCTCAGCGAACACTGAAGCTTTCTTT
D gene: NA
clone size: NA
V gene: TRBV7-9
J gene: TRBJ1-1

CDR3 protein: CASSFIMIGIGYTF
CDR3 DNA: TGTGCCAGCAGCTTTATCATGATAGGAATCGGCTACACCTTC
D gene: NA
clone size: NA
V gene: TRBV5-6
J gene: TRBJ1-2

CDR3 protein: CASSRQEPYEQYF
CDR3 DNA: TGTGCCAGTAGCAGGCAGGAGCCCTACGAGCAGTACTTC
D gene: NA
clone size: NA
V gene: TRBV28
J gene: TRBJ2-7

CDR3 protein: CASWGHKDSNEKLFF
CDR3 DNA: TGTGCCAGCTGGGGCCATAAGGATTCTAATGAAAAACTGTTTTTT
D gene: NA
clone size: once
V gene: TRBV2
J gene: TRBJ1-4